These T cell receptor beta chains were read from a single sample in a study of T cell repertoires in aging, cancer and after chemotherapy. A single record per CDR3 protein comes from TCRdb applying MiXCR to the multiplex PCR reads. Of roughly 9,800 distinct CDR3 sequences listed, 40% to 45% were seen once; the top ten hold under 2%. Material: blood. The receptors shown here come from a human donor in good health. CDR3s include the opening cysteine and the closing phenylalanine or tryptophan. The D gene is left open where the match is weak. Clone size, where shown, is once, few, many, or a class for clones that have expanded.

TRBJ2-7,-,-,TRBV6-5,TGTGCCAGTTCACCCCGGGAAGGGACCTACGAGCAGTACTTC,CASSPREGTYEQYF
TRBJ1-2,-,few,TRBV6-1,TGTGCCAGCACAGAGGGGGGGGCAACCATCTATGGCTACACCTTC,CASTEGGATIYGYTF
TRBJ1-2,-,-,TRBV6-1,TGTGCCAGCAGTTCCTTCCGCGACAGTCGCTATGGCTACACCTTC,CASSSFRDSRYGYTF
TRBJ2-2,-,few,TRBV7-9,TGTGCCAGCAGACTCCCGTTGAGATTGGACACCGGGGAGCTGTTTTTT,CASRLPLRLDTGELFF
TRBJ2-3,TRBD2,few,TRBV19,TGTGCCAGTAGTATCGAAGCGGGGCGCACAGATACGCAGTATTTT,CASSIEAGRTDTQYF
TRBJ1-5,-,few,TRBV12-3/TRBV12-4,TGTGCCAGCAGTTTACGGAGGGACGTAGATCAGCCCCAGCATTTT,CASSLRRDVDQPQHF
TRBJ1-5,-,-,TRBV6-4,TGTGCCAGCAGTCCACCATCGCCCCAGCATTTT,CASSPPSPQHF
TRBJ2-7,-,few,TRBV12-3/TRBV12-4,TGTGCCAGCAGGGGGGGTCGAGACAGAGCCTACGAGCAGTACTTC,CASRGGRDRAYEQYF
TRBJ2-2,-,-,TRBV19,TGTGCCAGTAGTTATAGTTGGGACACCGGGGAGCTGTTTTTT,CASSYSWDTGELFF
TRBJ2-5,TRBD2,few,TRBV20-1,TGCAGTGCCCGTCGGACTAGCGGGGGCCAAGAGACCCAGTACTTC,CSARRTSGGQETQYF
TRBJ2-3,TRBD2,-,TRBV20-1,TGCAGTGCTAGAGGAGCGGGGGGAATAGATACGCAGTATTTT,CSARGAGGIDTQYF
TRBJ2-5,TRBD2,-,TRBV12-3/TRBV12-4,TGTGCCAGCAGTCACGGGGGGGAGGGGGAGACCCAGTACTTC,CASSHGGEGETQYF
TRBJ1-4,-,-,TRBV7-9,TGTGCCAGCAGTTCCCGGGCAGGGGTTTCTGAAAAACTGTTTTTT,CASSSRAGVSEKLFF
TRBJ1-3,-,-,TRBV6-2/TRBV6-3,TGTGCCAGCAGATCGGGGTTATGGGCCTCCTCTGGAAACACCATATATTTT,CASRSGLWASSGNTIYF
TRBJ2-5,-,-,TRBV6-6,TGTGCCAGCAGCGGTTCGACCCGGGGAGAGACCCAGTACTTC,CASSGSTRGETQYF
TRBJ1-1,-,few,TRBV29-1,TGCAGCGTTGAAGTCTTACGGATGAACACTGAAGCTTTCTTT,CSVEVLRMNTEAFF
TRBJ1-2,-,-,TRBV19,TGTGCCAGTAGTATAAGGGGCCCAATCTATGGCTACACCTTC,CASSIRGPIYGYTF